One TCR beta chain is described in this entry. The data belong to a study of technical replicates of blood from several donors. Profiled with immunoSEQ multiplex PCR; TCRdb holds only in-frame clones, not every one. The sample consists of some 69,000 clones, about 87% of them appearing once. This CDR3 is built from 16 residues. The V end was cut by 4 bases, the J end by 7 bases, with 17 bases between. CDR1 SEHNR and CDR2 FQNEAQ come from the germline V gene (reference sequence). The chain carries TRBV7-9 and TRBJ1-6; D not certain. Sequencing input: PBMCs. This clonotype was sampled from a human donor in good health. Some clones in this sample may be carry-over from other donors' samples. The CDR3: CASSSSTLFGNSPLHF. The CDR3 bases are TGTGCCAGCAGCTCAAGTACTCTCTTCGGGAATTCACCCCTCCACTTT.